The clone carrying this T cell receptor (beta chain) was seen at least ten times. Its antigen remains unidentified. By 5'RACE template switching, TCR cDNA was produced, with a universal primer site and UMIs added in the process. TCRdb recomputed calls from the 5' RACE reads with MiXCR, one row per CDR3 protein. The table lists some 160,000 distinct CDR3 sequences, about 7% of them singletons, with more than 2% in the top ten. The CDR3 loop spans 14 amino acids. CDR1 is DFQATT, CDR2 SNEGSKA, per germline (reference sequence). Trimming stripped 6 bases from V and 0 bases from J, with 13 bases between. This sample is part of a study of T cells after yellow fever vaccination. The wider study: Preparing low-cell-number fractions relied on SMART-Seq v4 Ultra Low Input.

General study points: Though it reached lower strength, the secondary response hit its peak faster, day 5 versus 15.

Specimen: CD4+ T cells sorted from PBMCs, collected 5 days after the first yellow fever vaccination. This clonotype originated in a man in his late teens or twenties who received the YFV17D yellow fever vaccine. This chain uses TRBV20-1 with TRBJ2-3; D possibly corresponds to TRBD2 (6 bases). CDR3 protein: CSAPPSGSTDTQYF. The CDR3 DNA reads TGCAGTGCCCCACCCAGCGGGAGCACAGATACGCAGTATTTT.